Described below is a single TCR beta chain sequence and its context. The data were produced by immunoSEQ multiplex PCR, yet TCRdb's version contains in-frame clones alone and is incomplete. The data contain under 250,000 clones, around nine tenths of them singletons. CDR1 and CDR2 (germline): LNHDA, SQIVND (reference sequence). Trimming removed 3 bases at V and 4 bases at J, with 12 bases between. The CDR3 length is 14 residues. The record originates from a study of blood T cell repertoires in COVID-19. Study-level information: Whether acute or convalescent, the COVID-19 samples came from the United States, Italy and Spain.

This chain uses TRBV19 with TRBJ1-1; a possible D gene is TRBD1 (5 bases). This clonotype was sampled from a man in his forties or fifties with COVID-19, enrolled during active disease. Sequencing was done on a sample of peripheral blood. The CDR3, as DNA: TGTGCCAGTAGTATTAAAGGGACTAGCACTGAAGCTTTCTTT. It codes for CASSIKGTSTEAFF.